This T cell receptor beta chain was observed in a study of CXCR3-negative and CXCR3-positive naive CD8 T cells. Across the whole study: The dataset comprises approximately 140 million TRB reads in total, with about 1.5 +/- 0.3 million reads per library. Study results and caveats: Comparably high diversity was seen in both naive subsets, and much lower diversity in memory CD8+ cells. Hydrophobicity of TRB CDR3s was greater in CXCR3-positive naive cells than in CXCR3-negative naive cells.

The method, 5' RACE with UMI labels, was used to prepare the TRB cDNA libraries. From its re-call of the 5' RACE reads, TCRdb lists each CDR3 protein once, without DNA. The data show several thousand distinct CDR3 sequences, and the top ten clones hold 1.1% to 1.5%. This CDR3 is 14 amino acids long. Per germline, CDR1 LNHDA and CDR2 SQIVND (reference sequence). A word on this clonotype: Antigen specificity is unknown.

The sample was naive CXCR3+ CD8+ T cells from blood. Subset: CD45RO-CCR7+CD27+CD95- naive CD8+ T cells expressing CXCR3 (TNR3+). The V and J genes are TRBV19 and TRBJ1-6; TCRdb outputs TRBD1, but without DNA this stays unchecked. This TCR was sampled from a human donor in good health. Some clones in this sample may be carry-over from other donors' samples. The CDR3 sequence is CATADRVYNSPLHF.